This TCR beta chain was retrieved from a study of T cells in Graves' hyperthyroidism and ophthalmopathy. Unmatched junction bases numbered 15, after V lost 4 bases and J lost 8 bases. The CDR3 length is 16 residues. The germline V gene encodes CDR1 SGHRS and CDR2 YFSETQ. The CDR3 regions of TCR beta were amplified from RNA transcripts. HTBI primers were the set used in a first-round RT-PCR of the TCR CDR3. MiXCR, run by TCRdb on the multiplex PCR reads, gives a single entry per CDR3 protein. The sample comprises 390,000 or so distinct CDR3 sequences, 14% to 15% of which are singletons, and around 14% rests with the top ten.

The material sequenced was blood. The sequence came from a man in his late teens or twenties with Graves' ophthalmopathy. This chain connects TRBV5-1 to TRBJ2-1; the match to TRBD2 covers 7 bases. Written as DNA, the CDR3 is TGCGCCAGCAGCAAAACTCTTAGCGGGCCGGCGGATGAGCAGTTCTTC. Translating gives CASSKTLSGPADEQFF.